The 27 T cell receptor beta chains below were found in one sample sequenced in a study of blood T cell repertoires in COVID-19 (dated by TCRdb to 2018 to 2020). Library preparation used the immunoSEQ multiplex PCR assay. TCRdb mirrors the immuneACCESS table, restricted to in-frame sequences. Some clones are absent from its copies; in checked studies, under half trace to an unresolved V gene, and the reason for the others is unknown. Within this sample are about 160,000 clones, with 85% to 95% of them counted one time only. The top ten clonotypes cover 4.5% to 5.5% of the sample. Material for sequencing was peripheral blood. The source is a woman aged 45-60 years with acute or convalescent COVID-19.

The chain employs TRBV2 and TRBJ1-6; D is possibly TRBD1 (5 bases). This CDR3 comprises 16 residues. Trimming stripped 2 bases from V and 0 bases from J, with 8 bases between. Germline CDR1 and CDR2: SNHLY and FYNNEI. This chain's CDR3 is CASSEIQGSYNSPLHF. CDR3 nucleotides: TGTGCCAGCAGTGAAATCCAGGGCTCCTATAATTCACCCCTCCACTTT.

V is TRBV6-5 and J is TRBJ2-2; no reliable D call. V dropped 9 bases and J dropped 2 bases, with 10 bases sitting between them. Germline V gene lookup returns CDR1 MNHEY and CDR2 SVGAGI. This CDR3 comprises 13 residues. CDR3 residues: CASYTINTGELFF. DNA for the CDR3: TGTGCCAGTTACACGATTAACACCGGGGAGCTGTTTTTT.

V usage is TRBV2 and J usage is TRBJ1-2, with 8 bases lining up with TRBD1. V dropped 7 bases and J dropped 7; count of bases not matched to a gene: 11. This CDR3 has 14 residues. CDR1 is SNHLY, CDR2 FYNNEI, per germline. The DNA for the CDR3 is TGTGCCAGCAAGACGGACAGGGCAAAGAGTGGCTACACCTTC. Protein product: CASKTDRAKSGYTF.

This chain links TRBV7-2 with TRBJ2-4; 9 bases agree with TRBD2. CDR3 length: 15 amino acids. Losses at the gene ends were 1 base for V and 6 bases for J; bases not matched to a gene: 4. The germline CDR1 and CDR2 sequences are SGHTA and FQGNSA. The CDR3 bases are TGTGCCAGCAGCTTAGAGGGAGCGGGGGGAAACATTCAGTACTTC. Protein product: CASSLEGAGGNIQYF.

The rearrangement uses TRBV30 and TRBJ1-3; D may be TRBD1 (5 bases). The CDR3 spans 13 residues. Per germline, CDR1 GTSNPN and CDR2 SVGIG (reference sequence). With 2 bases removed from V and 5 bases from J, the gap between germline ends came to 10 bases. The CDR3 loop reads CAWSQGRRNTIYF. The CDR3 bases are TGTGCCTGGAGTCAGGGTAGGCGAAACACCATATATTTT.

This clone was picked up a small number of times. The CDR3 sequence is CASSPMIENPQHF. The CDR3 nucleotides read TGTGCCAGTAGCCCGATGATAGAGAATCCCCAGCATTTT. The chain employs TRBV19 and TRBJ1-5; D unresolved. The V end was cut by 6 bases, the J end by 10 bases, with 16 bases between. Germline CDR1 and CDR2: LNHDA and SQIVND (reference sequence). There are 13 residues in the CDR3.

The CDR3: CASSPYRGNYGYTF. The CDR3 nucleotides read TGTGCCAGCAGCCCCTACAGGGGGAACTATGGCTACACCTTC. The rearrangement joins TRBV3-1 (or the pseudogene TRBV3-2) to TRBJ1-2, with 8 bases that match TRBD1. The CDR3 covers 14 residues. Losses at the gene ends were 4 bases for V and 2 bases for J; bases not matched to a gene: 3. Per the germline V gene, CDR1 is LGHDT and CDR2 is YNNKEL (reference sequence).

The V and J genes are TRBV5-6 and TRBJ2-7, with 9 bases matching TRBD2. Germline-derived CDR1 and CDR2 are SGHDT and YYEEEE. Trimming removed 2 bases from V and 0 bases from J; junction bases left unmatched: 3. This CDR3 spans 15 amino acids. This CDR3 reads CASSLWTSDSYEQYF. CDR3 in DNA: TGTGCCAGCAGCTTATGGACTAGCGACTCCTACGAGCAGTACTTC.

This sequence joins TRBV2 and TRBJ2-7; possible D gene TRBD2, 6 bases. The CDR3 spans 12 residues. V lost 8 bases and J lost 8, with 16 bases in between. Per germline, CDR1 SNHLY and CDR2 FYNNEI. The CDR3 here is CASVLGAGQQYF. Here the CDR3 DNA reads TGTGCCAGCGTCCTTGGGGCGGGGCAGCAGTACTTC.

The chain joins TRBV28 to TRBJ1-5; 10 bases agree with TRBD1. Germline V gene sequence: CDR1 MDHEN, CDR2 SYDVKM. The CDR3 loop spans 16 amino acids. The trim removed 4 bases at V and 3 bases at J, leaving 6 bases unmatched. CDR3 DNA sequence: TGTGCCAGCAGTTCGGGACAGGGGACCTCCAATCAGCCCCAGCATTTT. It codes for CASSSGQGTSNQPQHF. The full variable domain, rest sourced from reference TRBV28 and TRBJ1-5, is DVKVTQSSRYLVKRTGEKVFLECVQDMDHENMFWYRQDPGLGLRLIYFSYDVKMKEKGDIPEGYSVSREKKERFSLILESASTNQTSMYLCASSSGQGTSNQPQHFGDGTRLSIL.

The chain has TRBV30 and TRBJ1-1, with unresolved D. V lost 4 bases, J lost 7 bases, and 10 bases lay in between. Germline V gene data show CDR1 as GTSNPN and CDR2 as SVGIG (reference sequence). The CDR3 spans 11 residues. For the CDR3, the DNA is TGTGCCTGGAAGAGGGAAGTTGAAGCTTTCTTT. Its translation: CAWKREVEAFF. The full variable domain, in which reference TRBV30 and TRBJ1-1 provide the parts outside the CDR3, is SQTIHQWPATLVQPVGSPLSLECTVEGTSNPNLYWYRQAAGRGLQLLFYSVGIGQISSEVPQNLSASRPQDRQFILSSKKLLLSDSGFYLCAWKREVEAFFGQGTRLTVV.

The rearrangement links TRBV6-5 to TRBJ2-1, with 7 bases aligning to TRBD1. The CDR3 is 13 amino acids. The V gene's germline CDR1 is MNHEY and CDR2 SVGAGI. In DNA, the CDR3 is TGTGTCGCGACAGGGAGCTCCTACAATGAGCAGTTCTTC. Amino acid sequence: CVATGSSYNEQFF.

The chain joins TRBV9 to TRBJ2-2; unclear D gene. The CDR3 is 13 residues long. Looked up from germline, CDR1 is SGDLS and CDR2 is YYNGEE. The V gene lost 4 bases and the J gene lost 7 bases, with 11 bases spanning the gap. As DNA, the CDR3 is TGTGCCAGCAGCTCCCCTAATAGCGGGGAGCTGTTTTTT. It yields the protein CASSSPNSGELFF.

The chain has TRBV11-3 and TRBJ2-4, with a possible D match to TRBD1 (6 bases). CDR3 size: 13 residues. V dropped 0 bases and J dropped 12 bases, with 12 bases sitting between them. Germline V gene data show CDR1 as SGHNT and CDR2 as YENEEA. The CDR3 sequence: CASSLDNREPQYF. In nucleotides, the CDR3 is TGTGCCAGCAGCTTAGACAACAGGGAACCTCAGTACTTC.

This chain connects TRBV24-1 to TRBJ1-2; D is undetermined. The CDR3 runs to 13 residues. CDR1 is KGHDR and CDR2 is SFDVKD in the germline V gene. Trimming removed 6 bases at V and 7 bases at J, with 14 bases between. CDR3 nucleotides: TGTGCCACCAGTTCTATAGCTTCGGGTGGCTACACCTTC. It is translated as CATSSIASGGYTF.

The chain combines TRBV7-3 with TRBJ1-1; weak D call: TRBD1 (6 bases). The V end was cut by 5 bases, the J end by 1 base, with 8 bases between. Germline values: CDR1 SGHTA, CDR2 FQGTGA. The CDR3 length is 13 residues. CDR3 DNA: TGTGCCAGCAGCCAGGGGCGGAACACTGAAGCTTTCTTT. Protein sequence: CASSQGRNTEAFF.

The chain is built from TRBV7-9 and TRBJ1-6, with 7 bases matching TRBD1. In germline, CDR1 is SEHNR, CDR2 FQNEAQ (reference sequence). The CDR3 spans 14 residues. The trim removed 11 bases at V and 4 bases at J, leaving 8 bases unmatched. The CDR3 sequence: CAAAGTAYNSPLHF. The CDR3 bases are TGTGCCGCCGCCGGGACAGCGTATAATTCACCCCTCCACTTT.

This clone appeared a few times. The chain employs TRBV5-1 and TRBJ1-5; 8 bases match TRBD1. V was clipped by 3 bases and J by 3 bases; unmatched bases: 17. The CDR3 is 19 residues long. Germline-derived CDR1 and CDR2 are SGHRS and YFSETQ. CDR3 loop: CASSWGPTGDRSFNQPQHF. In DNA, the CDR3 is TGCGCCAGCAGCTGGGGTCCGACAGGGGATCGCTCCTTCAATCAGCCCCAGCATTTT.

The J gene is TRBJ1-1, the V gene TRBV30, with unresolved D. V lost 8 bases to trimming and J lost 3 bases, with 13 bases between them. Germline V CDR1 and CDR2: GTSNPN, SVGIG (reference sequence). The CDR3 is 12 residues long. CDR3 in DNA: TGTGCCGGTGGGGAGGAGGACACTGAAGCTTTCTTT. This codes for CAGGEEDTEAFF.

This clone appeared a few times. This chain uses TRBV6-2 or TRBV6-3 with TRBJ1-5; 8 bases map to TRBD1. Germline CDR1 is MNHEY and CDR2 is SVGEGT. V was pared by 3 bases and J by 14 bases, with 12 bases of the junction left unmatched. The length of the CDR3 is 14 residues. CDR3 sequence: CASSYGQGASNKHF. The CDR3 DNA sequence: TGTGCCAGCAGTTATGGGCAGGGGGCTTCCAATAAGCATTTT.

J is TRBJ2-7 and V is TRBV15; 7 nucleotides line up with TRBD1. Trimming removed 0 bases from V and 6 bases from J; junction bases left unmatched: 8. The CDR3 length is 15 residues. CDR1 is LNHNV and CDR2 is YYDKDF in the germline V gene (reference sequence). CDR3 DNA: TGTGCCACCAGCAGAGAACAGGGGTCTATCGTCGAGCAGTACTTC. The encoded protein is CATSREQGSIVEQYF. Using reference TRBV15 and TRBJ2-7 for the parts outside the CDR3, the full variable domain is DAMVIQNPRYQVTQFGKPVTLSCSQTLNHNVMYWYQQKSSQAPKLLFHYYDKDFNNEADTPDNFQSRRPNTSFCFLDIRSPGLGDTAMYLCATSREQGSIVEQYFGPGTRLTVT.

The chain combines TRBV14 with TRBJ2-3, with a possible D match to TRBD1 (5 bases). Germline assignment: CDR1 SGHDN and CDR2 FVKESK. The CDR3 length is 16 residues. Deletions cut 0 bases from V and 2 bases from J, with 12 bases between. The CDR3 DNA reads TGTGCCAGCAGCCAAGAGACAGCCATCGCCACAGATACGCAGTATTTT. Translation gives CASSQETAIATDTQYF.

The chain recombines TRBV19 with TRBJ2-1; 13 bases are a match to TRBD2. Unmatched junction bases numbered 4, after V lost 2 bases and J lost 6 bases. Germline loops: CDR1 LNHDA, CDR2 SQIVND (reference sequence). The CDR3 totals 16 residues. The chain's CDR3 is CASSITSGRVFNEQFF. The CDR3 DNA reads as TGTGCCAGTAGTATAACTAGCGGGAGGGTATTCAATGAGCAGTTCTTC.

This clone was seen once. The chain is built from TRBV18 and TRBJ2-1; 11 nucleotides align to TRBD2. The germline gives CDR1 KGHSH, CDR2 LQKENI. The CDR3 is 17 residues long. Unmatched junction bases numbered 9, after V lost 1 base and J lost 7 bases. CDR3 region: CASSPRYSGRDKNEQFF. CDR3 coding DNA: TGTGCCAGCTCACCACGATATAGCGGGAGGGATAAAAATGAGCAGTTCTTC.

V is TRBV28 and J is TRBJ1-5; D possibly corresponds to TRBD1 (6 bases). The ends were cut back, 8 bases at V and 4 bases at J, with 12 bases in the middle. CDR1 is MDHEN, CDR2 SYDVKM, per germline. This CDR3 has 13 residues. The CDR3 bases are TGTGCCAGCGCCGGACAGTTTAATCAGCCCCAGCATTTT. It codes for CASAGQFNQPQHF.

The CDR3 region is CASSFSRAYEQYF. In DNA form, the CDR3 reads TGTGCCAGCAGCTTTAGCAGGGCCTACGAGCAGTACTTC. The chain uses TRBV7-2 and TRBJ2-7; tentatively, D is TRBD1 (5 bases). CDR1 SGHTA and CDR2 FQGNSA come from the germline V gene. V shed 3 bases and J shed 2 bases, with 8 bases lying between them. This CDR3 has 13 amino acids.

As DNA, the CDR3 is TGTGCCAGCGCCAACAGGGCGTACCAAGAGACCCAGTACTTC. As protein: CASANRAYQETQYF. The chain links TRBV6-5 to TRBJ2-5, with a weak D call TRBD1 (6 bases). The CDR3 is 14 residues long. Germline CDR1 reads MNHEY; CDR2 reads SVGAGI. The germline V and J ends were trimmed by 8 bases and 0 bases, with 13 bases remaining between them.